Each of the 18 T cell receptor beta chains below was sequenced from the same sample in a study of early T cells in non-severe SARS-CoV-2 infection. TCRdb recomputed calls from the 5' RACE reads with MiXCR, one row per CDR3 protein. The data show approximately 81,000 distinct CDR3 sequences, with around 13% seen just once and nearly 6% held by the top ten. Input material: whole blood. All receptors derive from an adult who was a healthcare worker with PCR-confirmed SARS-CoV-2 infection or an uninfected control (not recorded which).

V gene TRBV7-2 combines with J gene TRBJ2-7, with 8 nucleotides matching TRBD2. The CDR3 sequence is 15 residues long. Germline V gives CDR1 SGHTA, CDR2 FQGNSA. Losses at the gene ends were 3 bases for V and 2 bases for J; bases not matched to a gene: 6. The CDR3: CASSFGTGGPYEQYF. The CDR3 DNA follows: TGTGCCAGCAGCTTTGGAACGGGGGGGCCCTACGAGCAGTACTTC.

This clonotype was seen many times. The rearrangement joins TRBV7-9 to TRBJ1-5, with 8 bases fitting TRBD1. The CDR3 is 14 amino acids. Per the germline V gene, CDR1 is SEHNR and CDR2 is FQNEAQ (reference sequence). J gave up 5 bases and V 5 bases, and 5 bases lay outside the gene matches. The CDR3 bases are TGTGCCAGCAGCGCGGACAGGGTGGATCAGCCCCAGCATTTT. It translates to CASSADRVDQPQHF.

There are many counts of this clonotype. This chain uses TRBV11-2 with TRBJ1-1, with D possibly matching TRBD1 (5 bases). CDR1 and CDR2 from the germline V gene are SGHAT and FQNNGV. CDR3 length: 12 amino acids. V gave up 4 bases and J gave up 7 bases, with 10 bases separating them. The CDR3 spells CASSSPGGEAFF. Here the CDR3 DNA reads TGTGCCAGCAGCTCCCCCGGGGGTGAAGCTTTCTTT.

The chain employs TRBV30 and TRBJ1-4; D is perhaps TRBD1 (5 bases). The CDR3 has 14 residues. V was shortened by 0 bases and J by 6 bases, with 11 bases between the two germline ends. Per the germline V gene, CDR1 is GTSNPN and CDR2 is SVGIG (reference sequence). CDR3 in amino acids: CAWSVGTQDEKLFF. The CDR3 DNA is TGTGCCTGGAGTGTCGGGACTCAGGATGAAAAACTGTTTTTT.

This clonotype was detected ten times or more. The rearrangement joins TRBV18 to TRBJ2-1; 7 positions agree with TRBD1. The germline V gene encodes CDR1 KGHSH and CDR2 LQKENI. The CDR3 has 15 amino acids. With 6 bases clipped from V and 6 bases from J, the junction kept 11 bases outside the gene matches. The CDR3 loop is CASSLGTARLNEQFF. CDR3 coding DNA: TGTGCCAGCTCCCTCGGGACAGCCAGACTCAATGAGCAGTTCTTC.

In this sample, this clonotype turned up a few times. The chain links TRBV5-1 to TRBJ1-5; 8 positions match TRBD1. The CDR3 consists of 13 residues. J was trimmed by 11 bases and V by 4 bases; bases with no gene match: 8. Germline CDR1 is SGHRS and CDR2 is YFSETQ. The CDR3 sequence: CASSKGQGEAQHF. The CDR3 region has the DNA TGCGCCAGCAGCAAAGGACAGGGAGAGGCCCAGCATTTT.

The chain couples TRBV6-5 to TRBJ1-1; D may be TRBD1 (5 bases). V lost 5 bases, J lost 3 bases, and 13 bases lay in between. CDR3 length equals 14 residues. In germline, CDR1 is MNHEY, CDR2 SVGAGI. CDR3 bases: TGTGCCAGCAGTCGAGGGGTTTGGGACACTGAAGCTTTCTTT. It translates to CASSRGVWDTEAFF.

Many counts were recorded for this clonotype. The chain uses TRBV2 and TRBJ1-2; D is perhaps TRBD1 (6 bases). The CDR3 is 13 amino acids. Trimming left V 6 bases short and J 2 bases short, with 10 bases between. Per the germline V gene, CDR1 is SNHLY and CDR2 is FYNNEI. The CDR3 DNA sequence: TGTGCCAGCAGCAACAGGGAAAACTATGGCTACACCTTC. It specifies CASSNRENYGYTF.

CDR3 region: CASSPLGGHTEAFF. The CDR3 nucleotides read TGTGCCAGCAGCCCCCTGGGGGGCCACACTGAAGCTTTCTTT. This chain links TRBV7-9 with TRBJ1-1; a possible D gene is TRBD1 (6 bases). The CDR3 spans 14 residues. Trimming shortened V by 5 bases and J by 3 bases, and 13 bases separated the two germline ends. Germline CDR1 reads SEHNR; CDR2 reads FQNEAQ (reference sequence).

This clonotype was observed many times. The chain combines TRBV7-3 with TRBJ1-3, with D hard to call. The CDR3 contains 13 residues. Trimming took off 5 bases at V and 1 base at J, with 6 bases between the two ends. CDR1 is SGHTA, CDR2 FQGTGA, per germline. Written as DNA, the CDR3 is TGTGCCAGCAGCGCCGTATCTGGAAACACCATATATTTT. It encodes CASSAVSGNTIYF.

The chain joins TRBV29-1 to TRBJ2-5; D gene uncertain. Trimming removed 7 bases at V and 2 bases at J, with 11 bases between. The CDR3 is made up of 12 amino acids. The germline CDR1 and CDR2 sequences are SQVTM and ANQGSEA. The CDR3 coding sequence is TGCAGCGCCTCATACAGTCAAGAGACCCAGTACTTC. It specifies CSASYSQETQYF.

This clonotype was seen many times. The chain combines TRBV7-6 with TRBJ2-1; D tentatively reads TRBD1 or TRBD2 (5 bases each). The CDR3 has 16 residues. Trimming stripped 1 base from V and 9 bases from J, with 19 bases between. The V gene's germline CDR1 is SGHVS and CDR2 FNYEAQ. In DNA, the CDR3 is TGTGCCAGCAGCTTAGAACCGGGACCGTCTCATGGTGAGCAGTTCTTC. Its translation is CASSLEPGPSHGEQFF.

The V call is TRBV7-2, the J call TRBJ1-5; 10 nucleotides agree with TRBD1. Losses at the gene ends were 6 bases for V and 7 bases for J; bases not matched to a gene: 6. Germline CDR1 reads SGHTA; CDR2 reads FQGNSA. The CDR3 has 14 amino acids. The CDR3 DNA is TGTGCCAGCAGGGAAGCGGGACAGGGGCAGCCCCAGCATTTT. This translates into CASREAGQGQPQHF.

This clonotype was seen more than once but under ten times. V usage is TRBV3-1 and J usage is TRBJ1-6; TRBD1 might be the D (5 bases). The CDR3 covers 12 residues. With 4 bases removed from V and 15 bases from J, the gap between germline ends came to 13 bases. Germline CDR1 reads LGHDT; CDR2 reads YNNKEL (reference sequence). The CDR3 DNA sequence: TGTGCCAGCAGCCCAGCGGGGCTCGACCTCCACTTT. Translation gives CASSPAGLDLHF. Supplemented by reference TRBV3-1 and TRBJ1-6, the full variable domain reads DTAVSQTPKYLVTQMGNDKSIKCEQNLGHDTMYWYKQDSKKFLKIMFSYNNKELIINETVPNRFSPKSPDKAHLNLHINSLELGDSAVYFCASSPAGLDLHFGNGTRLTVT.

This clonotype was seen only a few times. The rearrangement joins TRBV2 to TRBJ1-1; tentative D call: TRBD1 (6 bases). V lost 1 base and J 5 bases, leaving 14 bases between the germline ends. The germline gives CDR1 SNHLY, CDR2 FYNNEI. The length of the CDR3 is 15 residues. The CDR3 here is CASSEDRPRGTEAFF. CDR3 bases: TGTGCCAGCAGTGAAGACCGGCCCAGGGGAACTGAAGCTTTCTTT.

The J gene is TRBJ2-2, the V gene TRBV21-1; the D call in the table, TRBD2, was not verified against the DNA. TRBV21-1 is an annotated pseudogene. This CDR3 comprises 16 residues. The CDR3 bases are TGTGCCAGCAGCATTGGCGGGAGGACGAACACCGGGGAGCTGTTTTTT. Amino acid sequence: CASSIGGRTNTGELFF.

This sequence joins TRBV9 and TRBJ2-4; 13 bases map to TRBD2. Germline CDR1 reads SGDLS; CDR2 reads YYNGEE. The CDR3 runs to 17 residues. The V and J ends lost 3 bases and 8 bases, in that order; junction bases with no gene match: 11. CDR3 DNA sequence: TGTGCCAGCAGCGCAGCCAGAGGACTAGCGGGAGATGACATTCAGTACTTC. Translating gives CASSAARGLAGDDIQYF. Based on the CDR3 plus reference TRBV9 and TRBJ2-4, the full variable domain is DSGVTQTPKHLITATGQRVTLRCSPRSGDLSVYWYQQSLDQGLQFLIQYYNGEERAKGNILERFSAQQFPDLHSELNLSSLELGDSALYFCASSAARGLAGDDIQYFGAGTRLSVL.

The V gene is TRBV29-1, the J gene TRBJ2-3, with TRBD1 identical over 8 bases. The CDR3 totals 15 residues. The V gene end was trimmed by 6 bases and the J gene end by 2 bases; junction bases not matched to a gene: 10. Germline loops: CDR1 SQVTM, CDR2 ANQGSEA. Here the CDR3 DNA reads TGCAGCGTCGCGGGACAGGCGCTCCTCACAGATACGCAGTATTTT. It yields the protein CSVAGQALLTDTQYF.